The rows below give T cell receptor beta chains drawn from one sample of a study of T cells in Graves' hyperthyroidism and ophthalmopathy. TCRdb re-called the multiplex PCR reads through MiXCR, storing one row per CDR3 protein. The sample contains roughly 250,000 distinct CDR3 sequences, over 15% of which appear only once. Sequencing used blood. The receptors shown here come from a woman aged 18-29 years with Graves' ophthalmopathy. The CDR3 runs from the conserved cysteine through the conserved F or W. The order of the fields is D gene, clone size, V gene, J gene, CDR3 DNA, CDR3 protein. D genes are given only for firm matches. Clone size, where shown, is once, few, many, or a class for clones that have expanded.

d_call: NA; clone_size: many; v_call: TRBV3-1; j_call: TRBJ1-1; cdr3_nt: TGTGCCAGCAGGGAGACGGGGGCGAACACTGAAGCTTTCTTT; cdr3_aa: CASRETGANTEAFF
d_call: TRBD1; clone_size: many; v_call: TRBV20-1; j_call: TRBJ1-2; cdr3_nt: TGCAGTGCAATCTCTCGGGACAGGGGAGCCTATGGCTACACCTTC; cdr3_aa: CSAISRDRGAYGYTF
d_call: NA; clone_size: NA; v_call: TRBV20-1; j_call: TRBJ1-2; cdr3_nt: TGCAGTGCTAGAGAGGGATCAGGGGCGGATGGCTACACCTTC; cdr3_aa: CSAREGSGADGYTF
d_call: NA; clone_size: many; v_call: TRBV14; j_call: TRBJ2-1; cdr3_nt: TGTGCCAGCAGCCAAGATACACCCATGGGTGGCCTGGGTCATGAGCAGTTCTTC; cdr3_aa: CASSQDTPMGGLGHEQFF
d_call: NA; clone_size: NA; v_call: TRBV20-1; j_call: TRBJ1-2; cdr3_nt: TGCAGTGCTATGACAGGAGTCTATGGCTACACCTTC; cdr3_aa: CSAMTGVYGYTF
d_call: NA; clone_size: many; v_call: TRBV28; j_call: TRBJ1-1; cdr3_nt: TGTGCCAGCAAGAGTACGGCAGTTTCCACTGAAGCTTTCTTT; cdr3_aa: CASKSTAVSTEAFF
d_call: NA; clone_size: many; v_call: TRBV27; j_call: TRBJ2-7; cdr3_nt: TGTGCCAGCAGTGGGGCTTTCAGCTCCTACGAGCAGTACTTC; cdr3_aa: CASSGAFSSYEQYF
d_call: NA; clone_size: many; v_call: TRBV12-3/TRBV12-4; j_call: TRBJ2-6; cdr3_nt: TGTGCCAGCAGTTTAGGACAGCCCTGGGCCAACGTCCTGACTTTC; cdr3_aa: CASSLGQPWANVLTF
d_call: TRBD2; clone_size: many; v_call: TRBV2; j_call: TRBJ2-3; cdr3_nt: TGTGCCAGCAGTGAGACGTCTAGCGGGGGGCCAAATAGCACAGATACGCAGTATTTT; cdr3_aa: CASSETSSGGPNSTDTQYF
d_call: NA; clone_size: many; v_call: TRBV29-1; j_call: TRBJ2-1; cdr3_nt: TGCAGCGTCGCGAGCTCCTACAATGAGCAGTTCTTC; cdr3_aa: CSVASSYNEQFF
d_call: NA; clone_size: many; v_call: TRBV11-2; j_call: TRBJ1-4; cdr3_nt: TGTGCCAGCACCCAGGGACCCCAGAAACTGTTTTTT; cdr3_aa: CASTQGPQKLFF
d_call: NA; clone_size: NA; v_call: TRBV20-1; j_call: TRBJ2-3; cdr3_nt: TGCAGTGCCCTTCTAACTCATACGCAGTATTTT; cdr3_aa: CSALLTHTQYF
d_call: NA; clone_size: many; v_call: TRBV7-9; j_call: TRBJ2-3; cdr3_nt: TGTGCCAGCAGCTTAGGTTACACTAGGGCAGATACGCAGTATTTT; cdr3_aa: CASSLGYTRADTQYF
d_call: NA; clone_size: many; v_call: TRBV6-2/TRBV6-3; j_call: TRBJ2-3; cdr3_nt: TGTGCCAGCAGTTATGGAGGGACGAGCACAGATACGCAGTATTTT; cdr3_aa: CASSYGGTSTDTQYF
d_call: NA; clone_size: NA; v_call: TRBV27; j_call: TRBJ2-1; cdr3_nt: TGTGCCAGCAGGTCCTTAGGGGCAGGGGGGTCCTACAATGAGCAGTTCTTC; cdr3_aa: CASRSLGAGGSYNEQFF
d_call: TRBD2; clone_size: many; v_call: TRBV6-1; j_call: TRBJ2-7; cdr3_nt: TGTGCCAGCAGAACTAGCGGGGGGGCCTACGAGCAGTACTTC; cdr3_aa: CASRTSGGAYEQYF
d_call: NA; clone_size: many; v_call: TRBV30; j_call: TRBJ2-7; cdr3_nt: TGTGCCTGGAGTGTACAGGGAGGACTATACGAGCAGTACTTC; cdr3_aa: CAWSVQGGLYEQYF
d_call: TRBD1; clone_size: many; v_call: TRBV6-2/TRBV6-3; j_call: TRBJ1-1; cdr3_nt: TGTGCCAGCAGTGCGGGACAGGTAAACACTGAAGCTTTCTTT; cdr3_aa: CASSAGQVNTEAFF
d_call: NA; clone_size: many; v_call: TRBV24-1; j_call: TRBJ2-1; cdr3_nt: TGTGCCACCAGTGGGGTGGCGGGCGACTCCTACAATGAGCAGTTCTTC; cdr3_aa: CATSGVAGDSYNEQFF
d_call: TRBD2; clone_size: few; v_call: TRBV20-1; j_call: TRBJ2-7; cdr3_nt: TGCAGTGCTAGGTATATAAGGACTAGCGGGGGCAAAGAGCAGTACTTC; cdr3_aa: CSARYIRTSGGKEQYF
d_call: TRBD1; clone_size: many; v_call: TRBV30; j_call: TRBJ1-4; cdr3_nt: TGTGCCTGGAGTCCGACAGGGGTGGAGGAAAAACTGTTTTTT; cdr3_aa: CAWSPTGVEEKLFF
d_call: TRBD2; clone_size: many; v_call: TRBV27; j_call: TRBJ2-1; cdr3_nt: TGTGCCAGCAGTTTCCAAGCGGGGGGGCTTTACAATGAGCAGTTCTTC; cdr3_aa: CASSFQAGGLYNEQFF
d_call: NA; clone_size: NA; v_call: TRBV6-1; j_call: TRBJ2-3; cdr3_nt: TGTGCCAGCGGAGGGGGGCCAGGAGATACGCAGTATTTT; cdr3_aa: CASGGGPGDTQYF
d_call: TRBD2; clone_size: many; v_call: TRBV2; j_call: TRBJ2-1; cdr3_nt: TGTGCCAGCAGATTAGCGGGAGCTGCCTACAATGAGCAGTTCTTC; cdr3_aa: CASRLAGAAYNEQFF
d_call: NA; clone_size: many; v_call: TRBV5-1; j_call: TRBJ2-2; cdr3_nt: TGCGCCAGCAGCTTGGGGACAGCGAACACCGGGGAGCTGTTTTTT; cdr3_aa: CASSLGTANTGELFF
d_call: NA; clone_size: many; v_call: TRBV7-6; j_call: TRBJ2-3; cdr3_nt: TGTGCCAGCAGCTTATATCAGGGTGCTGATACGCAGTATTTT; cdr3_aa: CASSLYQGADTQYF
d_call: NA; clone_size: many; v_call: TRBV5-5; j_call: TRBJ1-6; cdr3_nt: TGTGCCAGCAGAAGAGGGGCCGAGAGAAATTCACCCCTCCACTTT; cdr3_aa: CASRRGAERNSPLHF
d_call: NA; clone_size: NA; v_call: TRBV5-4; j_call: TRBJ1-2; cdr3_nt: TGTGCCAGCAGCTTCCGGGCGCAGGACGCAGGTGGCTACACCTTC; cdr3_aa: CASSFRAQDAGGYTF
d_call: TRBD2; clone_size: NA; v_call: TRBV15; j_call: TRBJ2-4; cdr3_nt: TGTGCCACCAGCAGACTAGCGGGAGCCAAAAACATTCAGTACTTC; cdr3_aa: CATSRLAGAKNIQYF
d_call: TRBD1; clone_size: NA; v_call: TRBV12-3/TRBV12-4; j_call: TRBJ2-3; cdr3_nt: TGTGCCAGCAGTCTTACTCCTCCGGGACAGGGCTCAGATACGCAGTATTTT; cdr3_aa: CASSLTPPGQGSDTQYF
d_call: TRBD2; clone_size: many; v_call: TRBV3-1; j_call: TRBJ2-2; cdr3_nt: TGTGCCAGCAGCACTACTAGCGGGACCATCACCGGGGAGCTGTTTTTT; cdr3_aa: CASSTTSGTITGELFF
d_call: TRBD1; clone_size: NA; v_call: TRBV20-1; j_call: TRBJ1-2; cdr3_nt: TGCAGTGCTGAACAGGGGGCAGGGGGCTACACCTTC; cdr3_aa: CSAEQGAGGYTF
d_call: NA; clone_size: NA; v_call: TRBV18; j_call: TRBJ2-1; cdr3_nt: TGTGCCAGCTCACCACAGGGGGAAGATGGCTACAATGAGCAGTTCTTC; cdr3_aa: CASSPQGEDGYNEQFF
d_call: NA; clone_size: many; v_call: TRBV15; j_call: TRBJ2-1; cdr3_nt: TGTGCCACCAGCAGAGGGGACTTCTCCAATGAGCAGTTCTTC; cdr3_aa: CATSRGDFSNEQFF
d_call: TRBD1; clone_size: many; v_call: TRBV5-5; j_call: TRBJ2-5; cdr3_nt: TGTGCCAGCAGCTTAGTGGACAGGGAAAAAGAGACCCAGTACTTC; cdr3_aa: CASSLVDREKETQYF
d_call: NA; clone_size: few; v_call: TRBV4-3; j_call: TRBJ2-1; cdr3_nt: TGCGCCAGCAGCTCAAGGGTAGGGAATGAGCAGTTCTTC; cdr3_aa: CASSSRVGNEQFF
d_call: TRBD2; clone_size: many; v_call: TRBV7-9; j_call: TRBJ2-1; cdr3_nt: TGTGCCAGCAGCTTAAAATCGCGGGGGGCCGAAGTTGAGCAGTTCTTC; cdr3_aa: CASSLKSRGAEVEQFF
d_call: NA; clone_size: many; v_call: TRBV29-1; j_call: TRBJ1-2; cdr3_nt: TGCACCTGTGCGGGGCCCTCCTTAGCTAACTATGGCTACACCTTC; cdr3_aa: CTCAGPSLANYGYTF
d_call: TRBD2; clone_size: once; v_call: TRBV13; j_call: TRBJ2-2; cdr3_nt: TGTGCCAGCAGCTTGTCTAGCGGGAGGTCCGGGGAGCTGTTTTTT; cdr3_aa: CASSLSSGRSGELFF
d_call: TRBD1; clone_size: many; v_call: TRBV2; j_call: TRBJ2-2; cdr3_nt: TGTGCCAGCAACTTAAAGGACAGGGAATTCGGGGAGCTGTTTTTT; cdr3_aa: CASNLKDREFGELFF
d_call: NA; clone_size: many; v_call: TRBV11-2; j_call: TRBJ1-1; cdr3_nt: TGTGCCAGCAGTCAACAGGGAAACACTGAAGCTTTCTTT; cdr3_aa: CASSQQGNTEAFF
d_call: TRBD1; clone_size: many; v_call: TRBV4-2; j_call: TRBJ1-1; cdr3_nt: TGTGCCAGCAGCCAATTGACAGGGGCAAACACTGAAGCTTTCTTT; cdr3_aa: CASSQLTGANTEAFF
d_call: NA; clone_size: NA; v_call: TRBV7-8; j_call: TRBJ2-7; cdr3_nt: TGTGCCAGCACCCCGGGATTGGGCTCCTACGAGCAGTACTTC; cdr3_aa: CASTPGLGSYEQYF
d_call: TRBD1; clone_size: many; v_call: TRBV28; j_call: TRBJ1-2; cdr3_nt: TGTGCCAGCAGTCCCGACCGGACAGGGTGGCTGCAAAACTATGGCTACACCTTC; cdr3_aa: CASSPDRTGWLQNYGYTF
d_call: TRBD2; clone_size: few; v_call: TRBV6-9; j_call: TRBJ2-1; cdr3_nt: TGTGCCAGCAGTTCTCCGGGACTAGCGGTGGCCAATGAGCAGTTCTTC; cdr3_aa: CASSSPGLAVANEQFF
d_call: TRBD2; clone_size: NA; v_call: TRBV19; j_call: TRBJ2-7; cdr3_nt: TGTGCCAGTAGTATACTCTTCGGCGGGAGGGCCAACGAGCAGTACTTC; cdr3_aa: CASSILFGGRANEQYF
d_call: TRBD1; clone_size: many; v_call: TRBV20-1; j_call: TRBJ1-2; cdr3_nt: TGCAGTGCTCCACAGGGGATGAAGCACTATGGCTACACCTTC; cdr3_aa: CSAPQGMKHYGYTF
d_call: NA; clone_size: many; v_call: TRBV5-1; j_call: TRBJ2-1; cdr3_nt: TGCGCCAGCAGCTGGGGGGTCATGAATGAGCAGTTCTTC; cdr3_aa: CASSWGVMNEQFF
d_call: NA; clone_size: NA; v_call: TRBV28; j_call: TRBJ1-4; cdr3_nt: TGTGCCAGCAGCCTAGCAACTAATGAAAAACTGTTTTTT; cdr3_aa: CASSLATNEKLFF
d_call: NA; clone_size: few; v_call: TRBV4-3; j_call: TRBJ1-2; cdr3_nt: TGCGCCAGCAGCCAAGATTATAACGGGCCTTATGGCTACACCTTC; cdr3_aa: CASSQDYNGPYGYTF
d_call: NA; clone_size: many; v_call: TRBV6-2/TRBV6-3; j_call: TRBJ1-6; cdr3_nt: TGTGCCAGCAGCCAGGGGATATCACCCCTCCACTTT; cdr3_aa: CASSQGISPLHF
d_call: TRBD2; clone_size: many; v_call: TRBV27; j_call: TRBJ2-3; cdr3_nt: TGTGCCAGCAGTTTGGCTAGCGGGGTTCTTTTAGATACGCAGTATTTT; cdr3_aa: CASSLASGVLLDTQYF